This T cell receptor beta chain was identified in a study of a mutant IDH1 vaccine in newly diagnosed glioma. The CDR3 sequence is 14 residues long. Deletions cut 1 base from V and 1 base from J, with 7 bases between. CDR1 SGHVT and CDR2 SQSDAQ come from the germline V gene. The study's findings and limits: Across multiple MHC alleles, about 95% of patients had vaccine-induced responses. Pseudoprogression appeared unlinked to shifts in leading peripheral T cell clonotypes.

A word on this clone: Its antigen is not known.

Profiling relied on immunoSEQ multiplex PCR, and the TCRdb table lists in-frame clones only, not all of them. The repertoire has roughly 70,000 clones, 80% to 90% of them found once; the top ten carry roughly 2.8%. This sample's time point: baseline, week 1 (first vaccination visit). Specified treatment: pre-vaccination baseline after standard-of-care therapy. This TCR came from a man younger than 40 with glioma. V and J are TRBV7-4 and TRBJ1-1; D is ambiguous. The specimen was PBMCs, collected from a glioma patient treated with radiotherapy, temozolomide or both. Here the CDR3 DNA reads TGTGCCAGCAGCTTAGACGTGGGGAACACTGAAGCTTTCTTT. Its protein product is CASSLDVGNTEAFF.